The source of this T cell receptor beta chain is a study of T cell clones after liver transplantation (dated by TCRdb to between 2018 and 2021). Concerning the study at large: Samples were obtained from ITN030ST, a randomized trial in which withdrawal of immunosuppression was attempted within 2 years of liver transplantation. Blood samples were collected pre-transplant, pre-randomization before withdrawal, and post-randomization after either full withdrawal or failed withdrawal. Three of the eight recipients were HCV-positive; the others were transplanted for non-autoimmune, non-viral indications. Tolerance meant complete immunosuppression withdrawal for at least one year without liver enzymes rising beyond twice the upper limit of normal. Subjects received no induction therapy and standard immunosuppression until randomization at 12-24 months post-transplant. A cohort of 8 liver transplant recipients was studied, of whom 3 were classified as tolerant and 5 as non-tolerant. Donor-reactive T cell clones were identified by TCRbeta sequencing following a pre-transplant mixed lymphocyte reaction and were subsequently tracked in post-transplant blood. Third party-reactive TCRbeta sequences from pre-transplant MLRs were also identified as an antigen-independent comparator for donor-reactive sequences.

On the study overall, not on this receptor specifically: In most of the 8 subjects, regardless of tolerance or HCV status, circulating donor-reactive CD4 TCRbeta sequences dropped significantly post-transplant. A greater decline was seen for donor-reactive sequences than for third party-reactive sequences, suggesting partial antigen-specific deletion unrelated to withdrawal success. When repertoire turnover was taken into account, detection of donor-reactive sequences was significantly reduced in 7 of 8 subjects for CD4 and in 8 of 8 subjects for CD8. The conclusions were considered preliminary, being limited by small, heterogeneous patient numbers and non-standardized post-transplant time points. Because no allograft tissue specimens were available, donor-reactive T cells may have migrated into the graft instead of being deleted. In a couple of subjects, low numbers of available donor cells limited the measurable donor-reactive repertoire.

Thawed unstimulated PBMCs were stained for CD3, CD4 and CD8 and FACS-sorted into CD3+CD4+ and CD3+CD8+ populations. All 8 studied subjects were randomized to immunosuppression withdrawal. Genomic DNA was isolated with the Qiagen DNeasy Blood and Tissue Kit. As regards this clone: Its antigen is still unknown. Per-base quality was not reported, and no clone a single base away is much larger than it.

Frozen genomic DNA underwent high-throughput TCRbeta CDR3 sequencing by immunoSEQ, including PCR amplification, mapping, bias correction and internal controls. On the study's bioinformatics: Only productive rearrangements were retained, with each unique TCRbeta sequence defined by its CDR3 nucleotide sequence together with its V and J gene. For classification of a sequence as donor-reactive, at least 5-fold expansion in CFSE-low cells relative to unstimulated pre-transplant cells and a frequency of at least 0.01% were required. Minimum frequency thresholds were set for each subject on the basis of the unstimulated sample with the lowest template count, so that a detection power of at least 90% was ensured. Jensen-Shannon divergence between the top 1000 TCRbeta sequences post- versus pre-transplant served as the measure of repertoire turnover. Changes in detection of donor-reactive sequences were assessed with two-sided Fisher's exact tests. The immuneACCESS repertoire file appears here via TCRdb, limited to in-frame rearrangements. These files lack a portion of the clones; in checked studies, under half of the deficit traces to unresolved V genes, and the cause of the others is not known. V, J and clone size reflect that table, while D and trimming were determined from the DNA. The sample yields over 55,000 clones; around three quarters were counted once. The ten biggest clones cover approximately 3% of the sample.

Per the germline V gene, MNHEY is the CDR1 and SVGAGI is the CDR2. There are 11 amino acids in the CDR3, from cysteine to phenylalanine inclusive. This entry keeps only the CDR3 DNA: 33 bases, framed from base 1. The V end loses 9 bases and the J end loses 5 bases, and a stretch of 9 bases separates them. The clonotype comes from a human patient who received a liver transplant. After a transplant, some T cells may be the graft donor's own cells. The sample here was CD4+ T cells from blood, taken at the approximately 15-month timepoint. The sequence joins TRBV6-5 to TRBJ2-3, with the D call perhaps TRBD1 or TRBD2, each one matching 5 bases. The sequence in DNA is TGTGCCAGTGCGAGGGGAGATACGCAGTATTTT. It translates as CASARGDTQYF.